Following are 16 T cell receptor beta chains from one sample sequenced in a study of blood T cell repertoires in COVID-19. Assay: immunoSEQ multiplex PCR; the TCRdb copy retains only in-frame clones and omits some. The table includes about 120,000 clones, 80% detected once. Source material: peripheral blood. The receptors were gathered from a man in his sixties with active or convalescent COVID-19.

The chain is built from TRBV6-6 and TRBJ1-6, with D tentatively TRBD1 (6 bases). This CDR3 has 15 residues. From germline, CDR1 is MNHNY and CDR2 SVGAGI (reference sequence). V dropped 5 bases and J dropped 3 bases, with 11 bases sitting between them. The CDR3 region is CASSPRGGYNSPLHF. For the CDR3, the DNA is TGTGCCAGCAGTCCGAGGGGGGGCTATAATTCACCCCTCCACTTT.

CDR3 nucleotides: TGTGCCAGCAAAGGGGGCGGGTATAACTATGGCTACACCTTC. It encodes CASKGGGYNYGYTF. The chain is built from TRBV28 and TRBJ1-2; 7 bases align to TRBD1. The CDR3 contains 14 residues. Germline V CDR1 and CDR2: MDHEN, SYDVKM. J was trimmed by 1 base and V by 7 bases; bases with no gene match: 6.

The count of this clone is one. This chain connects TRBV6-1 to TRBJ1-5; the D is unclear. The CDR3 is 15 residues long. The germline V gene has CDR1 MNHNS and CDR2 SASEGT. Trimming left V 2 bases short and J 6 bases short, with 14 bases between. The CDR3 sequence is CASSEFGGSSQPQHF. CDR3 coding DNA: TGTGCCAGCAGTGAATTTGGAGGGTCCAGTCAGCCCCAGCATTTT.

The V gene is TRBV9, the J gene TRBJ2-6; D call uncertain. The CDR3 length is 13 residues. V was pared by 4 bases and J by 4 bases, with 6 bases between. CDR1 SGDLS and CDR2 YYNGEE come from the germline V gene. Here the CDR3 DNA reads TGTGCCAGCAGCTCCTTCGGGGCCAACGTCCTGACTTTC. This sequence encodes CASSSFGANVLTF.

The chain has TRBV5-1 and TRBJ2-7; 11 bases map to TRBD2. The trim removed 4 bases at V and 3 bases at J, leaving 3 bases unmatched. There are 14 residues in the CDR3. The germline V gene encodes CDR1 SGHRS and CDR2 YFSETQ. DNA for the CDR3: TGCGCCAGCAGCCTAGGGACTAGCGGCTACGAGCAGTACTTC. This gives the protein CASSLGTSGYEQYF.

The rearrangement links TRBV4-2 to TRBJ2-5; D possibly corresponds to TRBD2 (5 bases). V was pared by 3 bases and J by 2 bases, with 7 bases between. CDR1 is LGHNA, CDR2 YNFKEQ, per germline. The CDR3 is made up of 13 amino acids. As DNA, the CDR3 is TGTGCCAGCAGCCAGAGGGAACAAGAGACCCAGTACTTC. Amino acid sequence: CASSQREQETQYF.

This clone was seen more than once but under ten times. One junction end disagrees with the germline gene, perhaps due to a read error. This chain joins TRBV7-2 and TRBJ2-3; 12 bases line up with TRBD2. The CDR3 is made up of 14 amino acids. Per the germline V gene, CDR1 is SGHTA and CDR2 is FQGNSA. In DNA, the CDR3 is TGTGCCAGCAGCCTAGCGGGAGGGAGGGATACGCAGTATTTT. As protein: CASSLAGGRDTQYF.

The chain links TRBV7-9 to TRBJ2-7; a possible D gene is TRBD1 (6 bases). The CDR3 is 13 amino acids. Germline-derived CDR1 and CDR2 are SEHNR and FQNEAQ (reference sequence). V dropped 0 bases and J dropped 4 bases, with 7 bases sitting between them. CDR3 region: CASSLATGYEQYF. CDR3 in DNA: TGTGCCAGCAGCTTAGCGACAGGTTACGAGCAGTACTTC. Filled out from reference TRBV7-9 and TRBJ2-7, the complete variable domain reads DTGVSQNPRHKITKRGQNVTFRCDPISEHNRLYWYRQTLGQGPEFLTYFQNEAQLEKSRLLSDRFSAERPKGSFSTLEIQRTEQGDSAMYLCASSLATGYEQYFGPGTRLTVT.

The V call is TRBV6-5, the J call TRBJ1-1, with D possibly matching TRBD1 (5 bases). Germline CDR1 MNHEY, CDR2 SVGAGI. The CDR3 length is 15 residues. V lost 7 bases and J lost 7, with 22 bases in between. CDR3 in amino acids: CASTLRRGKIGEAFF. In DNA, the CDR3 is TGTGCCAGCACTCTCCGGAGGGGAAAAATTGGTGAAGCTTTCTTT.

Only one count was recorded for this clone. The V gene is TRBV5-6, the J gene TRBJ2-1, with D perhaps TRBD2 (6 bases). The germline V gene encodes CDR1 SGHDT and CDR2 YYEEEE. The CDR3 has 16 amino acids. Trimming took 0 bases from V and 7 from J, leaving 17 bases between them. The CDR3 sequence is CASSLAVGLARNEQFF. DNA of the CDR3: TGTGCCAGCAGCTTGGCAGTCGGGCTAGCGCGTAATGAGCAGTTCTTC.

The gene calls are TRBV7-2 and TRBJ2-7, with 8 nucleotides matching TRBD1. Unmatched junction bases numbered 5, after V lost 1 base and J lost 3 bases. The CDR3 has 15 residues. Germline-derived CDR1 and CDR2 are SGHTA and FQGNSA. The CDR3 DNA is TGTGCCAGCAGCTTAGAGGACAGGGACGACTACGAGCAGTACTTC. Translated, it gives CASSLEDRDDYEQYF.

The chain is built from TRBV21-1 and TRBJ2-7; the D call TRBD1 from the table was never checked on the DNA. TRBV21-1 is a recognized pseudogene. The CDR3 is made up of 13 amino acids. CDR3 amino acids: CASPRDRDYEQYF. The CDR3 DNA is TGTGCCAGCCCCAGGGACAGGGACTACGAGCAGTACTTC.

The chain employs TRBV4-3 and TRBJ2-2, with 7 bases matching TRBD1. V lost 2 bases and J lost 7; bases outside the gene matches: 13. The CDR3 contains 17 residues. Per germline, CDR1 LGHNA and CDR2 YSLEER. In DNA form, the CDR3 reads TGCGCCAGCAGCCAAATCCAGGGGGTAAGATTACACGGGGAGCTGTTTTTT. Protein sequence: CASSQIQGVRLHGELFF.

The rearrangement links TRBV7-9 to TRBJ1-5, with TRBD1 matching over 7 bases. The germline gives CDR1 SEHNR, CDR2 FQNEAQ (reference sequence). J gave up 1 base and V 5 bases, and 2 bases lay outside the gene matches. The CDR3 is 14 residues long. The CDR3 loop reads CASSRDSSNQPQHF. CDR3 coding DNA: TGTGCCAGCAGCCGGGACAGCAGCAATCAGCCCCAGCATTTT.

The chain carries TRBV21-1 and TRBJ2-3; the DNA was not compared with TRBD1, the D call given in the table. TRBV21-1 is a listed pseudogene. The CDR3 covers 15 residues. The CDR3 loop reads CASSKTGDSPDTQYF. The CDR3 DNA is TGTGCCAGCAGCAAAACAGGAGATAGCCCAGATACGCAGTATTTT.

The chain links TRBV2 to TRBJ2-3, with 7 bases identical to TRBD1. CDR3 size: 15 residues. The germline CDR1 and CDR2 sequences are SNHLY and FYNNEI. After removal of 2 bases from V and 4 bases from J, the junction contained 6 bases not matched to a gene. In DNA form, the CDR3 reads TGTGCCAGCAGTGAACGCGGCAGGGGGTCAGATACGCAGTATTTT. It specifies CASSERGRGSDTQYF.